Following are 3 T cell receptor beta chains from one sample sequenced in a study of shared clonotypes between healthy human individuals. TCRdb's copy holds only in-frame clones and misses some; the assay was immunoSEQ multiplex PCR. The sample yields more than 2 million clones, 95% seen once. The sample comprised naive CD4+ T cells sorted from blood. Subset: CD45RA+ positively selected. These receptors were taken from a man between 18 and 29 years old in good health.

CDR3 in amino acids: CAIGPGPSSYNEQFF. The CDR3 nucleotides are TGTGCCATCGGACCTGGACCGAGCTCCTACAATGAGCAGTTCTTC. The gene calls are TRBV10-3 and TRBJ2-1; no firm D call. The ends were cut back, 8 bases at V and 0 bases at J, with 14 bases in the middle. The CDR3 contains 15 residues. Germline V gene sequence: CDR1 ENHRY, CDR2 SYGVKD.

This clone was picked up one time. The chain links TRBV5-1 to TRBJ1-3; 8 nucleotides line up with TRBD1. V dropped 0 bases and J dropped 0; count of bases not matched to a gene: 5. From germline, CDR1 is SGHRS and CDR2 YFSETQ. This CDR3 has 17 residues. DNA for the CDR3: TGCGCCAGCAGCTTGGGACAGGGGACTTTCTCTGGAAACACCATATATTTT. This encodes CASSLGQGTFSGNTIYF.

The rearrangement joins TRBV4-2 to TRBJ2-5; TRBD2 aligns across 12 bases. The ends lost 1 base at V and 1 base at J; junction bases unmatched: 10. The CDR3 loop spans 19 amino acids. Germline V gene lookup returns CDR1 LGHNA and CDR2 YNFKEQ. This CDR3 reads CASSQGGASGRGTQETQYF. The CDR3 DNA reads TGTGCCAGCAGCCAAGGAGGTGCTAGCGGGAGGGGGACCCAAGAGACCCAGTACTTC.